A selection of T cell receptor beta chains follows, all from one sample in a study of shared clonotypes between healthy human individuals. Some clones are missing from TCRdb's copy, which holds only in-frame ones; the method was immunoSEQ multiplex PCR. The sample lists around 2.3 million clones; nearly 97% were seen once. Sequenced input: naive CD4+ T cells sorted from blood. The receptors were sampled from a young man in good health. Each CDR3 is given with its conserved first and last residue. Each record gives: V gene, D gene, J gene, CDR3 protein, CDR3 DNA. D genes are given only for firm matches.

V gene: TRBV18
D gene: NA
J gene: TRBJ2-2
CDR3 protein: CASSPLTSGELFF
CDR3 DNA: TGTGCCAGCTCACCACTCACGAGCGGGGAGCTGTTTTTT

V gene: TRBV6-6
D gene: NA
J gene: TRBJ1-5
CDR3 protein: CASRWAWGSNQPQHF
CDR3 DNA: TGTGCCAGCAGGTGGGCGTGGGGTAGCAATCAGCCCCAGCATTTT

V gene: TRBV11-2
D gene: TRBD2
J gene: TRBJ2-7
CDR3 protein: CASSLDLTSGWNEQYF
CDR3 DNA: TGTGCCAGCAGCTTAGATCTGACTAGCGGGTGGAACGAGCAGTACTTC

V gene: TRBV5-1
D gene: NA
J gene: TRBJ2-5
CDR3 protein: CASSLSWGQETQYF
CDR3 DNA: TGCGCCAGCAGCTTGAGTTGGGGGCAAGAGACCCAGTACTTC

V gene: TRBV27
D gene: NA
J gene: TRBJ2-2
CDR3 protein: CASSLFNGELFF
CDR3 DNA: TGTGCCAGCAGTTTATTTAACGGGGAGCTGTTTTTT

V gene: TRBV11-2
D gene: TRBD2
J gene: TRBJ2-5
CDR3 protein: CASSLDLSGRGPRKTQYF
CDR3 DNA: TGTGCCAGCAGCTTAGATCTCAGCGGGAGGGGTCCCAGGAAGACCCAGTACTTC

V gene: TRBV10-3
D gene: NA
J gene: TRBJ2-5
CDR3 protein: CAISGRGRGGETQYF
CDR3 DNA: TGTGCCATCAGTGGCAGAGGCAGGGGAGGCGAGACCCAGTACTTC

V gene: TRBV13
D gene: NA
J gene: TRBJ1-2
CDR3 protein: CASSPRSWGYTF
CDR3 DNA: TGTGCCAGCAGCCCCAGGTCCTGGGGCTACACCTTC

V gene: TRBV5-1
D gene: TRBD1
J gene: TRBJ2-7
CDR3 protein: CASSLRSGGDEQYF
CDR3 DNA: TGCGCCAGCAGCTTGAGGTCAGGGGGTGACGAGCAGTACTTC

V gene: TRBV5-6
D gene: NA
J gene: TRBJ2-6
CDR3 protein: CASSPLASGANVLTF
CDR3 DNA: TGTGCCAGCAGCCCACTAGCCTCTGGGGCCAACGTCCTGACTTTC